This TCR beta chain was captured in a study of glioma-infiltrating T cells after dendritic cell vaccination. Study overall: Patients received autologous tumor lysate-pulsed dendritic cell vaccination between about 2002 and 2013. Patients received three intradermal dendritic cell vaccine injections at biweekly intervals. General observations from the study: Few patients contributed both blood and tumor specimens.

This CDR3 spans 16 amino acids. V was shortened by 0 bases and J by 0 bases, with 9 bases between the two germline ends. CDR1 is ENHRY and CDR2 is SYGVKD in the germline V gene. TCRdb's table, derived via immunoSEQ multiplex PCR, lists solely in-frame clones and lacks some. Of under 130,000 clones detected, 81% appear once; the ten largest clones hold more than 10%. PBMC were collected before vaccination, two weeks after the third vaccination, and at progression. This clone has a handful of counts. Its antigen is undetermined. The chain links TRBV10-3 to TRBJ1-5; D gene uncertain. The receptor's source is a human donor with glioblastoma. The sequencing here drew on blood, taken before dendritic cell vaccination. CDR3 DNA: TGTGCCATCAGTGAGTCGGTGGGAGCTAGCAATCAGCCCCAGCATTTT. Translated: CAISESVGASNQPQHF.